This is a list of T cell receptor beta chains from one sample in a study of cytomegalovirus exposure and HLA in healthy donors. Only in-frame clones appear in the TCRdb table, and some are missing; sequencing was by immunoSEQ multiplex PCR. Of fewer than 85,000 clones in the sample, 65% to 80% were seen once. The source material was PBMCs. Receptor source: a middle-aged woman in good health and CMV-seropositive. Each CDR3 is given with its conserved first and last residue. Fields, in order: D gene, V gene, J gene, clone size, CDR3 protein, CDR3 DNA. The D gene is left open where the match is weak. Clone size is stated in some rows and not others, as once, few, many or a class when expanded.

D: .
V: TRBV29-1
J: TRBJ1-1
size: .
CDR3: CSVGGLTEAFF
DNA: TGCAGCGTTGGAGGGCTCACTGAAGCTTTCTTT

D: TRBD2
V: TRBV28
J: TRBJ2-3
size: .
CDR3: CASSLYLAGITDTQYF
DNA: TGTGCCAGCAGTTTATATCTAGCGGGGATCACAGATACGCAGTATTTT

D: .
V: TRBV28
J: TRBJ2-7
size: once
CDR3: CASSLSWGEGSYEQYF
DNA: TGTGCCAGCAGTTTAAGTTGGGGTGAGGGATCCTACGAGCAGTACTTC

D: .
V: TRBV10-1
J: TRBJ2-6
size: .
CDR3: CASSAQGTNVLTF
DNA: TGCGCCAGCAGTGCACAGGGTACCAACGTCCTGACTTTC

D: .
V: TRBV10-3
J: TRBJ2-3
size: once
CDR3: CAISADSSTDTQYF
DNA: TGTGCCATCAGCGCGGACAGCTCCACAGATACGCAGTATTTT

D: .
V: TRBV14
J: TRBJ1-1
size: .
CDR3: CASSLAGAAEAFF
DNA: TGTGCCAGCAGTCTAGCGGGGGCGGCTGAAGCTTTCTTT

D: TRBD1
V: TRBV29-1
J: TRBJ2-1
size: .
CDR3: CSVSGQGINEQFF
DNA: TGCAGCGTGTCGGGACAGGGGATCAATGAGCAGTTCTTC

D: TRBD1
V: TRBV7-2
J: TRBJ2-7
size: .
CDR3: CASSPGTGGYEQYF
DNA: TGTGCCAGCAGCCCCGGGACAGGGGGCTACGAGCAGTACTTC

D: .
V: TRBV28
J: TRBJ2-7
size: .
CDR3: CATQGGNGYEQYF
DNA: TGTGCCACCCAGGGGGGAAACGGGTACGAGCAGTACTTC

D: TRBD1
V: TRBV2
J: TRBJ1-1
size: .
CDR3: CASSEDRVNTEAFF
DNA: TGTGCCAGCAGTGAGGACAGGGTGAACACTGAAGCTTTCTTT

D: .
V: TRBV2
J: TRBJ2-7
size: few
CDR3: CASSDRYEQYF
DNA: TGTGCCAGCAGTGATAGATACGAGCAGTACTTC

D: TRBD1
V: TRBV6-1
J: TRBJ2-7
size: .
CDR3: CASSTGTGVFEQYF
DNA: TGTGCCAGCAGTACCGGGACAGGGGTCTTTGAGCAGTACTTC

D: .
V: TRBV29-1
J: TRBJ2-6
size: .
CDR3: CSVWGGRGANVLTF
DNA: TGCAGCGTATGGGGGGGGCGTGGGGCCAACGTCCTGACTTTC

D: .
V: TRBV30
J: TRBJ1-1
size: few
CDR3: CAWSVLTEAFF
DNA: TGTGCCTGGAGTGTACTCACTGAAGCTTTCTTT

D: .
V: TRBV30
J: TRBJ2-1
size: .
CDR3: CAWSRGNEQFF
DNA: TGTGCCTGGAGTAGGGGCAATGAGCAGTTCTTC

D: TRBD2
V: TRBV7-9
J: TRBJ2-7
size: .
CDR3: CASGLGNPGLAGVPYEQYF
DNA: TGTGCCAGCGGCTTAGGGAATCCGGGACTAGCGGGAGTCCCCTACGAGCAGTACTTC

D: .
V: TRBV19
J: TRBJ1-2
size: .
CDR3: CASRTRFLASLSYGYTF
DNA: TGTGCCAGTAGGACCCGTTTTCTAGCTTCTCTTAGCTATGGCTACACCTTC

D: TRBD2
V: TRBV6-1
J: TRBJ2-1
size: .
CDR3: CASSEAGLAGSGNEQFF
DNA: TGTGCCAGCAGTGAGGCCGGACTAGCGGGGAGTGGTAATGAGCAGTTCTTC

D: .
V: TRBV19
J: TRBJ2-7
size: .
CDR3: CASSSGSVPYEQYF
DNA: TGTGCCAGTAGTAGCGGTTCCGTTCCTTACGAGCAGTACTTC

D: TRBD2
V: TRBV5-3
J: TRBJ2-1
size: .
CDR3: CARSLGPGLAVFNEQFF
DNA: TGTGCCAGAAGCTTGGGACCGGGACTAGCGGTGTTCAATGAGCAGTTCTTC

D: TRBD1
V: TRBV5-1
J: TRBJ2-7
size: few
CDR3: CASSFALTGSYEQYF
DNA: TGCGCCAGCAGCTTCGCCCTGACAGGGTCCTACGAGCAGTACTTC

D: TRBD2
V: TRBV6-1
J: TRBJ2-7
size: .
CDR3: CASSAAGGPYEQYF
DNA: TGTGCCAGCAGCGCAGCGGGAGGGCCCTACGAGCAGTACTTC

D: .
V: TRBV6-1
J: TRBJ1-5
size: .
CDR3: CASSEFGGQPQHF
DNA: TGTGCCAGCAGTGAATTCGGGGGTCAGCCCCAGCATTTT

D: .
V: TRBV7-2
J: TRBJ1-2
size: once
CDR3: CASSLITSAEGGYTF
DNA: TGTGCCAGCAGCTTAATAACATCAGCGGAGGGTGGCTACACCTTC

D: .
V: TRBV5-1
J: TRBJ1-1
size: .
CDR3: CASSLGGQNTEAFF
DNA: TGCGCCAGCAGCTTGGGCGGGCAGAACACTGAAGCTTTCTTT

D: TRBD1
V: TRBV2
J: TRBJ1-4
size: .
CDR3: CASRETGGREKLFF
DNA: TGTGCCAGCAGAGAGACAGGGGGCAGGGAGAAACTGTTTTTT

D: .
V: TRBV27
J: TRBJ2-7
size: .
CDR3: CASSQGLRTYEQYF
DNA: TGTGCCAGCAGTCAAGGACTACGAACCTACGAGCAGTACTTC

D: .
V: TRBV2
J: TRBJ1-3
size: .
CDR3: CASSDRTGGNTIYF
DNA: TGTGCCAGCAGTGACCGGACTGGAGGAAACACCATATATTTT